The 5 T cell receptor beta chains in this list originate from one sample, sequenced in a study of cytotoxic CD8 clonotypes in ibrutinib-treated CLL. Here immunoSEQ multiplex PCR was the method, and the copy in TCRdb shows in-frame clones only, minus some. The sample contains around 53,000 clones, 54% of which appear only once. The specimen comprised PBMCs, sampled at disease progression, from a patient treated with ibrutinib. The receptors originated from a human donor with chronic lymphocytic leukemia.

The CDR3 reads CASKAYSPDTEAFF. The CDR3 nucleotides read TGTGCCAGCAAAGCTTATTCGCCTGACACTGAAGCTTTCTTT. The chain links TRBV7-9 to TRBJ1-1; D ambiguous. Germline V gives CDR1 SEHNR, CDR2 FQNEAQ (reference sequence). V dropped 7 bases and J dropped 3 bases, with 15 bases sitting between them. The CDR3 totals 14 residues.

This chain joins TRBV5-1 and TRBJ2-7; 8 bases fit TRBD1. V trimming: 4 bases; J trimming: 2 bases; junction bases outside the gene matches: 5. Germline V gene lookup returns CDR1 SGHRS and CDR2 YFSETQ. The CDR3 contains 14 residues. The CDR3 loop is CASSGTGATYEQYF. In nucleotides, the CDR3 is TGCGCCAGCAGCGGGACAGGAGCTACCTACGAGCAGTACTTC.

The chain carries TRBV18 and TRBJ1-3; the D gene is possibly TRBD1 (5 bases). V was pared by 0 bases and J by 4 bases, with 16 bases between. This CDR3 spans 17 amino acids. Germline CDR1 KGHSH, CDR2 LQKENI. The CDR3 DNA sequence: TGTGCCAGCTCACCACCTCCGGGGGGTAATAGAGGAAACACCATATATTTT. This translates into CASSPPPGGNRGNTIYF.

The J gene is TRBJ2-2, the V gene TRBV7-8, with TRBD1 identical over 9 bases. The V and J ends lost 5 bases and 6 bases, in that order; junction bases with no gene match: 16. Looked up from germline, CDR1 is SGHVS and CDR2 is FQNEAQ. CDR3 size: 18 residues. The CDR3 sequence: CASSRRGQGERVAGELFF. The CDR3, as DNA: TGTGCCAGCAGCCGTAGGGGACAGGGAGAGAGGGTTGCCGGGGAGCTGTTTTTT.

V usage is TRBV30 and J usage is TRBJ1-4; D not resolved. CDR1 is GTSNPN, CDR2 SVGIG, per germline (reference sequence). V shed 0 bases and J shed 1 base, with 6 bases lying between them. This CDR3 is 14 amino acids long. The CDR3: CAWSVDLTNEKLFF. The CDR3 DNA sequence: TGTGCCTGGAGTGTAGATTTAACTAATGAAAAACTGTTTTTT.